This T cell receptor beta chain is drawn from a study of blood T cell repertoires in COVID-19. About the research overall: The origin of the acute and convalescent COVID-19 samples was the United States, Italy and Spain.

In the authors' workflow: It was from reference gene primer amplification that nucleated cell counts were estimated. Measured with immunoSEQ multiplex PCR; TCRdb has only the in-frame clones, and not every one. V, J and clone size were drawn from that table, and D and trimming were deduced from the DNA. The sample includes about 320,000 clones, around nine tenths of them seen just once. V shed 1 base and J 0 bases; nucleotides not matched to a gene: 16. The CDR3 extends over 20 amino acids. CDR1 and CDR2 (germline): SQVTM, ANQGSEA. Those who participated ranged in age from roughly 18 to 89 years and resided in approximately 26 US areas.

The receptor was derived from a woman younger than 45 who had recovered from COVID-19. The sample consisted of PBMCs or T cells enriched from blood (not recorded which). The V gene is TRBV29-1, the J gene TRBJ2-4; TRBD2 aligns across 9 bases. CDR3 residues: CSVEGPVVAGALLAKNIQYF. CDR3 nucleotides: TGCAGCGTTGAAGGCCCCGTAGTAGCGGGGGCCCTTCTAGCCAAAAACATTCAGTACTTC.